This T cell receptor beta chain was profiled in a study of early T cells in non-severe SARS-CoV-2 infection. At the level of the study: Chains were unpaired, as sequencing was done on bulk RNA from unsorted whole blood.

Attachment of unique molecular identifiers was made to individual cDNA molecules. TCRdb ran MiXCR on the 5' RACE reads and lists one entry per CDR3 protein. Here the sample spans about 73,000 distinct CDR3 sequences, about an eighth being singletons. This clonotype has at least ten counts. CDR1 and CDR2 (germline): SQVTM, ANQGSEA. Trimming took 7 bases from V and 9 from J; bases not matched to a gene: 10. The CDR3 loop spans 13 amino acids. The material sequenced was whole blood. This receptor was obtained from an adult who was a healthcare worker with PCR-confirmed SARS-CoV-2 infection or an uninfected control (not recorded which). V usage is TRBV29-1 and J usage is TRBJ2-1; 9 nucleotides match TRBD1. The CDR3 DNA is TGCAGCGCCGGTCCCGGGACAGGGATTGAGCAGTTCTTC. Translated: CSAGPGTGIEQFF.